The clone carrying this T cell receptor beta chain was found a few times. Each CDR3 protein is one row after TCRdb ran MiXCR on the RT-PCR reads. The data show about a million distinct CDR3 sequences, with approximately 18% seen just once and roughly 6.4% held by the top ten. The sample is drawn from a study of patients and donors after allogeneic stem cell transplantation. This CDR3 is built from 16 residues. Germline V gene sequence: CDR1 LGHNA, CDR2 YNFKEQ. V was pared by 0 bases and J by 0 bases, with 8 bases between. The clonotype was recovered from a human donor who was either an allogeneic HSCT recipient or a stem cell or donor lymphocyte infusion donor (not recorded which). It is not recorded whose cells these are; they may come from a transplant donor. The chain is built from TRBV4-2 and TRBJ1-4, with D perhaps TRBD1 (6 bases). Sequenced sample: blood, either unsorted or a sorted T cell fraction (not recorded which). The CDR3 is CASSQDRGATNEKLFF. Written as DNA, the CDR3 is TGTGCCAGCAGCCAAGATAGGGGGGCAACTAATGAAAAACTGTTTTTT.